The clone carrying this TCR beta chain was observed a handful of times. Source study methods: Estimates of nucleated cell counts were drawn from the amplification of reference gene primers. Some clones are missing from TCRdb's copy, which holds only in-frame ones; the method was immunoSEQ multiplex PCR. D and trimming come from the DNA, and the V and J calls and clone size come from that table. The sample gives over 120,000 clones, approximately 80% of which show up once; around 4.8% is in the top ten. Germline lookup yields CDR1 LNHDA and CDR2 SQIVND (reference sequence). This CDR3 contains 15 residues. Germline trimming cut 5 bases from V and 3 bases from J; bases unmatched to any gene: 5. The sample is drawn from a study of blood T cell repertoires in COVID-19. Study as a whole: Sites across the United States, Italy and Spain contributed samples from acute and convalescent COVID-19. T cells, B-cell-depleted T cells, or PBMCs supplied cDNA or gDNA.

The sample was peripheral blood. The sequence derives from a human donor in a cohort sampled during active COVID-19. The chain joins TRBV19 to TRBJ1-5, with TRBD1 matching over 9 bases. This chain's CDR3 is CASSVGQGLNQPQHF. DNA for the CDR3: TGTGCCAGTAGTGTGGGACAGGGCCTCAATCAGCCCCAGCATTTT.